The entry below describes one TCR beta chain. Its target is unknown. Using immunoSEQ multiplex PCR, the repertoire was profiled, and TCRdb retains in-frame clones only, with some absent. Of some 200,000 clones listed, approximately 94% are singletons. The CDR3 consists of 15 residues. V trimming: 4 bases; J trimming: 4 bases; junction bases outside the gene matches: 5. Germline V gene lookup returns CDR1 LGHNA and CDR2 YNFKEQ. The record originates from a study of T cell responses to AZD1222 COVID-19 vaccine. Study results and limitations: Receipt of two AZD1222 doses was followed by a rise in Spike-specific TCR breadth and depth. In a largely white British group with more females than males, clonal diversity was possibly underestimated. All repertoire sampling was performed exclusively after the peak T cell response.

The origin of this receptor is an adult in good health. The material was peripheral blood, obtained on day 0 of MenACWY control vaccination. This chain uses TRBV4-2 with TRBJ2-1; 9 bases align to TRBD2. The CDR3 here is CASSLLAGSYNEQFF. CDR3 coding DNA: TGTGCCAGCAGCCTCCTAGCGGGGAGTTACAATGAGCAGTTCTTC.